The TCR beta chain under discussion was sequenced for a study of blood T cell repertoires in COVID-19. Study-wide context: The United States, Italy and Spain supplied acute and convalescent COVID-19 samples. PBMCs, B-cell-depleted T cells, or T cells provided the cDNA or gDNA that made up the material.

Study processing details: Reference gene primer amplification in the assay estimated nucleated cell counts. Clones were read by immunoSEQ multiplex PCR, and TCRdb kept only the in-frame ones, dropping some. The D gene and trimming were derived from the DNA, and the V and J assignments and clone size from that table. Found here are a few hundred thousand clones, 83% of them singletons; the top ten hold about 4.9%. Germline V CDR1 and CDR2: LNHNV, YYDKDF (reference sequence). This CDR3 spans 15 amino acids. The V end lost 0 bases, the J end lost 4 bases, and 12 bases lay between the germline ends. Sequenced material: peripheral blood. The clonotype comes from a man in his 60s who had recovered from COVID-19. V and J are TRBV15 and TRBJ2-5; D perhaps matches TRBD2 (5 bases). CDR3 protein: CATSRDRGEGETQYF. The DNA of the CDR3 is TGTGCCACCAGCAGAGATCGGGGTGAAGGAGAGACCCAGTACTTC.